A selection of T cell receptor beta chains follows, all from one sample in a study of T-cell reconstitution after alpha-beta-depleted transplantation in children. TCRdb reprocessed the PCR reads via MiXCR and lists one record per CDR3 protein. In the table there are 500,000 or so distinct CDR3 sequences, roughly 33% of which are singletons. Sequenced here: PBMCs from the stem cell graft donor, sampled from the stem cell graft. Receptors were obtained from a human donor who donated a stem cell graft to a child with aplastic anemia. Both conserved end residues are trimmed from each CDR3. A D gene is named only where the DNA matches it firmly.

j_call | d_call | v_call | cdr3_aa
TRBJ1-1 | NA | TRBV28 | ASSRPDRYTEAF
TRBJ2-1 | TRBD2 | TRBV9 | ASSVGASGSNEQF
TRBJ1-1 | TRBD1 | TRBV24-1 | ATSFRGFQNTEAF
TRBJ1-3 | NA | TRBV4-3 | ASSQGEGNTIY
TRBJ1-1 | TRBD1 | TRBV27 | ASSSERGPNTEAF
TRBJ2-1 | NA | TRBV30 | AIARFVWDEQF
TRBJ2-7 | NA | TRBV6-5 | ASSSGTAAGREQY
TRBJ1-5 | NA | TRBV20-1 | SARNSRNQPQH
TRBJ2-7 | NA | TRBV5-1 | ASSPLREQY
TRBJ1-1 | TRBD1 | TRBV6-2/TRBV6-3 | ASSWTGWSAEAF